This T cell receptor (beta chain) was captured by sequencing in a study of Graves' ophthalmopathy and Graves' hyperthyroidism. This clonotype was picked up many times. TCR beta CDR3 amplification used RNA transcripts. First-round RT-PCR employed HTBI primers, with a second-round multiplex PCR after it. In TCRdb, the multiplex PCR reads were re-called with MiXCR into one record per CDR3 protein. The sample lists 500,000 to 700,000 distinct CDR3 sequences, roughly 40% occurring once. Specimen: peripheral blood or thyroid tissue (not recorded which). The receptor was derived from an adult man with Graves' hyperthyroidism.

CDR3 loop: CASSSTTWGSPLHF. The CDR3 nucleotides read TGTGCCAGCAGTTCCACGACATGGGGTTCACCCCTCCACTTT. The rearrangement links TRBV27 to TRBJ1-6, with no clear D. Trimming removed 4 bases at V and 9 bases at J, with 13 bases between. CDR3 size: 14 residues. Germline CDR1 is MNHEY and CDR2 is SMNVEV (reference sequence).